The subject of this entry is one T cell receptor (beta chain). Amplification used 60 Vbeta primers and 13 Jbeta primers. Repertoires were generated with immunoSEQ multiplex PCR, while TCRdb's copy carries only in-frame clones and drops some. The sample has roughly 180,000 clones, just under 80% seen once; the top ten hold under 1.5%. This sample is part of a study of cytomegalovirus exposure and HLA in healthy donors. CDR3 length: 19 residues. CDR1 and CDR2 (germline): LNHDA, SQIVND (reference sequence). Trimming removed 3 bases from V and 5 bases from J; junction bases left unmatched: 14. This sequence joins TRBV19 and TRBJ1-5, with 12 positions matching TRBD1. This receptor was taken from a man younger than 45 in good health and CMV-seronegative. The sequenced sample was PBMCs. The CDR3 DNA is TGTGCCAGTAGTATGAGCCCGGGGACAGGGGGCCGATGGGATCAGCCCCAGCATTTT. Protein: CASSMSPGTGGRWDQPQHF.